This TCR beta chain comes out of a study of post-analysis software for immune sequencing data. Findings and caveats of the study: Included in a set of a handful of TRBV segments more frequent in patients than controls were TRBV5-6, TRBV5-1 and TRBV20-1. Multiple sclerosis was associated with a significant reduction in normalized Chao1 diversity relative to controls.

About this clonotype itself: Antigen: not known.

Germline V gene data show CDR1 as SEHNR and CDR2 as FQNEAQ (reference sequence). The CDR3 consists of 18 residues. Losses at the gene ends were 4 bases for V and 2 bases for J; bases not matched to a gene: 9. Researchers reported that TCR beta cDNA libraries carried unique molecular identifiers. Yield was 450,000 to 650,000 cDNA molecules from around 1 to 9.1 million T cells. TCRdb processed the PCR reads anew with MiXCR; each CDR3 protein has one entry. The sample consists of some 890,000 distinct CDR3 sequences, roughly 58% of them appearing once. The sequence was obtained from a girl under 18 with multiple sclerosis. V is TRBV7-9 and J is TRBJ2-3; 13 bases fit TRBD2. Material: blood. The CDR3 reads CASSSLMTSGRYTDTQYF. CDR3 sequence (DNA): TGTGCCAGCAGCTCATTGATGACTAGCGGGAGGTACACAGATACGCAGTATTTT.